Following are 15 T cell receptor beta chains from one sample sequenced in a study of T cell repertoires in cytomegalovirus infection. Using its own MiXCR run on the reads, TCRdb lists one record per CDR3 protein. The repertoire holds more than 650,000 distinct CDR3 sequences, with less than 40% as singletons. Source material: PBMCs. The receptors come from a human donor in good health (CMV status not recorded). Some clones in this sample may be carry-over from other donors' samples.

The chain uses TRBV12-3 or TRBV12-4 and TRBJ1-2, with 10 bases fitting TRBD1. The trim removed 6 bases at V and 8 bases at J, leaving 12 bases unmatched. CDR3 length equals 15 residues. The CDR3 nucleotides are TGTGCCAGCAGGAGGACAGGGGGACCCTCCCCGGGCTACACCTTC. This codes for CASRRTGGPSPGYTF.

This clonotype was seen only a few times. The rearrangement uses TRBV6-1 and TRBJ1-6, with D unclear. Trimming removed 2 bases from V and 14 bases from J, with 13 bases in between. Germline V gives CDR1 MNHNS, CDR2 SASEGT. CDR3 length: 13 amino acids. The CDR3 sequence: CASSESWTEALHF. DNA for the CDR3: TGTGCCAGCAGTGAATCTTGGACGGAGGCCCTCCACTTT.

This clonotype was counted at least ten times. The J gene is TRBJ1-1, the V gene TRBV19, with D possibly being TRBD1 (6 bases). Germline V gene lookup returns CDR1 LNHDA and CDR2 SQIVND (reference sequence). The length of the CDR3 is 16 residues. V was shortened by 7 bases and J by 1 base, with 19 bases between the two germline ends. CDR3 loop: CASTPVGGQGNTEAFF. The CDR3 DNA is TGTGCCAGTACCCCGGTCGGGGGGCAGGGGAACACTGAAGCTTTCTTT.

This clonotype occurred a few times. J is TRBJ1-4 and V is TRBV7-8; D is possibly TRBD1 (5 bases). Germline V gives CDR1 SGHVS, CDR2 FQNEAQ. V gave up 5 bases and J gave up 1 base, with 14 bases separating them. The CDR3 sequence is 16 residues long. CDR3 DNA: TGTGCCAGCAGCACGCGGACACTCGGAACTAATGAAAAACTGTTTTTT. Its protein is CASSTRTLGTNEKLFF. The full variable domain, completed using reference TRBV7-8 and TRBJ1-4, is GAGVSQSPRYKVAKRGQDVALRCDPISGHVSLFWYQQALGQGPEFLTYFQNEAQLDKSGLPSDRFFAERPEGSVSTLKIQRTQQEDSAVYLCASSTRTLGTNEKLFFGSGTQLSVL.

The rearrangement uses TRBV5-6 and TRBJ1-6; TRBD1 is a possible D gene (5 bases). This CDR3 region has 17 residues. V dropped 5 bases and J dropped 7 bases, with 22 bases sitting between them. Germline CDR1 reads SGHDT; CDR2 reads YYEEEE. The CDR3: CASRTGGGWAWNSPLHF. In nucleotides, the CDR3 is TGTGCCAGCAGGACTGGTGGGGGGTGGGCGTGGAATTCACCCCTCCACTTT.

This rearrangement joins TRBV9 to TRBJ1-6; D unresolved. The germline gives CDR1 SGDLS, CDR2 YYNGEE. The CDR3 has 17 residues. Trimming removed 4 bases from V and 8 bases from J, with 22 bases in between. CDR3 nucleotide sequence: TGTGCCAGCAGCACCCCTCCCCAAGGATTGGGAGATTCACCCCTCCACTTT. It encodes CASSTPPQGLGDSPLHF.

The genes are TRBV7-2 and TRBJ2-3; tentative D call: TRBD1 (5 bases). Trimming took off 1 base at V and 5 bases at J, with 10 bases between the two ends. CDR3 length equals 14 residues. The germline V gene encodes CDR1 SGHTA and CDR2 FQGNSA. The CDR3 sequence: CASSLEGLGDTQYF. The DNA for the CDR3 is TGTGCCAGCAGCTTAGAGGGGTTGGGAGATACGCAGTATTTT.

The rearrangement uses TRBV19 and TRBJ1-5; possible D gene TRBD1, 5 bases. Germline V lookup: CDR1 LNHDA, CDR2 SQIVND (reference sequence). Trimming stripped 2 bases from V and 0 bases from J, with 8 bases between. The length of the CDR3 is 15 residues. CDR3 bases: TGTGCCAGTAGTATAAGAGGGGTTAGCAATCAGCCCCAGCATTTT. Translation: CASSIRGVSNQPQHF. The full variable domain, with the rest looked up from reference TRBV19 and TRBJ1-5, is DGGITQSPKYLFRKEGQNVTLSCEQNLNHDAMYWYRQDPGQGLRLIYYSQIVNDFQKGDIAEGYSVSREKKESFPLTVTSAQKNPTAFYLCASSIRGVSNQPQHFGDGTRLSIL.

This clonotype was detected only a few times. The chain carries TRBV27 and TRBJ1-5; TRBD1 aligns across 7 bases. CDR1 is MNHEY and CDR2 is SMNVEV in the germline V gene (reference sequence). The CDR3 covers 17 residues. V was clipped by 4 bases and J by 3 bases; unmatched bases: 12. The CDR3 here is CASSYRRGGGINQPQHF. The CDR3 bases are TGTGCCAGCAGTTACCGTCGTGGAGGGGGCATCAATCAGCCCCAGCATTTT.

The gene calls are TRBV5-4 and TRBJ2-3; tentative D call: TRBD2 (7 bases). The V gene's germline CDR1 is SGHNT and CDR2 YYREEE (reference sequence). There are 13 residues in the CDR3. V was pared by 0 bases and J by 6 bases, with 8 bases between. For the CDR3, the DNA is TGTGCCAGCAGCTTGGAGGGGGGGGATACGCAGTATTTT. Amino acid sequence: CASSLEGGDTQYF.

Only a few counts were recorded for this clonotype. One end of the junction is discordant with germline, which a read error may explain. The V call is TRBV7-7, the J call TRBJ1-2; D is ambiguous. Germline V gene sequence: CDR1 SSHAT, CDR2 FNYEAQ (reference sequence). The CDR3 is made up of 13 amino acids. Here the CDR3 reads CASSWAGDYGYTF. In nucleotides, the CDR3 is TGTGCTAGCAGCTGGGCGGGCGACTATGGCTACACCTTC.

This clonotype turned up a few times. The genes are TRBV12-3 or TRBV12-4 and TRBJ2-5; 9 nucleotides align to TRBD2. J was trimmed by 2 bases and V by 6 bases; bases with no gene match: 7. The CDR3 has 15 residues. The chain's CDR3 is CASRPAGGLQETQYF. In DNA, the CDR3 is TGTGCCAGCAGACCAGCGGGAGGTCTACAAGAGACCCAGTACTTC.

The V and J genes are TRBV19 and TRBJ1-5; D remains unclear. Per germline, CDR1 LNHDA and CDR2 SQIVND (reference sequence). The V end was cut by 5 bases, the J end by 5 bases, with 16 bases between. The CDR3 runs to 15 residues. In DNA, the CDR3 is TGTGCCAGTAGTCCCGTAGTAGAAGGGTATCAGCCCCAGCATTTT. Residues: CASSPVVEGYQPQHF.

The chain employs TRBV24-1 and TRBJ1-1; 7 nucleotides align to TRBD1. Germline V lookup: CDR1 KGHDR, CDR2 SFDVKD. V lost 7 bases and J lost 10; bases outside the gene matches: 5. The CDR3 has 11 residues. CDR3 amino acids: CATSQGGAAFF. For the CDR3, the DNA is TGTGCCACCAGCCAAGGGGGCGCAGCTTTCTTT.

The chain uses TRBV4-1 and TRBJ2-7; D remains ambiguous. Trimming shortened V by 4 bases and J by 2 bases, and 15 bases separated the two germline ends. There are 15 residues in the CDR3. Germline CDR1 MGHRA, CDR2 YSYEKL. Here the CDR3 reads CASSPDDLPTYEQYF. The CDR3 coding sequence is TGCGCCAGCAGCCCGGACGACTTACCCACCTACGAGCAGTACTTC.